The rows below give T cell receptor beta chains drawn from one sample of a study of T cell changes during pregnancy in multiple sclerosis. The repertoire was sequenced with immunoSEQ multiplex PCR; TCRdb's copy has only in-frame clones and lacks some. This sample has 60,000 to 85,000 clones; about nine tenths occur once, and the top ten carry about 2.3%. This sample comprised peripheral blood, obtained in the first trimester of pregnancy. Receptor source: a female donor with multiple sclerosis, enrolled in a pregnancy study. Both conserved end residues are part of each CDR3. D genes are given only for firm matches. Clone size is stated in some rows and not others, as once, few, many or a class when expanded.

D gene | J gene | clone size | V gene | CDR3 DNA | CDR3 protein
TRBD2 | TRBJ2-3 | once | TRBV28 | TGTGCCAGCAGTTCGCCTAGCGGGGGCTCAGATACGCAGTATTTT | CASSSPSGGSDTQYF
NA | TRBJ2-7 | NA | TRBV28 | TGTGCCAGCAGTTTAGGGGGGACAGCCTACGAGCAGTACTTC | CASSLGGTAYEQYF
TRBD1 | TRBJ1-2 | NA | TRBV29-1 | TGCAGCGCTTTTGGACAGGGGTCCGGCTACACCTTC | CSAFGQGSGYTF
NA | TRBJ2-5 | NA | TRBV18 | TGTGCCAGCTCACTAGCTAGCCAGCAAGAGACCCAGTACTTC | CASSLASQQETQYF
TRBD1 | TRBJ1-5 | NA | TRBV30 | TGTGCCTGGAGAAAAGGGGGCGTCCTTCCCTATAGCAATCAGCCCCAGCATTTT | CAWRKGGVLPYSNQPQHF
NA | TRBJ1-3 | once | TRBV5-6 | TGTGCCAGCAGCTTGTTTAGGAACGTCAGGAACACCATATATTTT | CASSLFRNVRNTIYF
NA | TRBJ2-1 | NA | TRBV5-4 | TGTGCCAGCAGACGCGGGGACAATGAGCAGTTCTTC | CASRRGDNEQFF
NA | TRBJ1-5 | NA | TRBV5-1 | TGCGCCAGCAGCTTCGGGGGGGGTCAGCCCCAGCATTTT | CASSFGGGQPQHF
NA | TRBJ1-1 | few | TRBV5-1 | TGCGCCAGCCGATCACAGGGAACGAACACTGAAGCTTTCTTT | CASRSQGTNTEAFF
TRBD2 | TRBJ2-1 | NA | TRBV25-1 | TGTGCCAGCAGTGAAGCGGGAGTAGGCTACAATGAGCAGTTCTTC | CASSEAGVGYNEQFF
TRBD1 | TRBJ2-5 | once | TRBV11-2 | TGTGCCAGCAGCCCATTCGGACAGGGGAAAGAGACCCAGTACTTC | CASSPFGQGKETQYF
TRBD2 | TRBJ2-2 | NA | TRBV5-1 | TGCGCCAGCAGCTTGGGGGGACTAGCGGGGACGAACACCGGGGAGCTGTTTTTT | CASSLGGLAGTNTGELFF
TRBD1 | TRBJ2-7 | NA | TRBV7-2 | TGTGCCAGCAGCCCGACAGGGTCCCCCTACGAGCAGTACTTC | CASSPTGSPYEQYF
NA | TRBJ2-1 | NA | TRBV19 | TGTGCCAGTAGTAGTATCCCAGTAGCGGACTACAATGAGCAGTTCTTC | CASSSIPVADYNEQFF
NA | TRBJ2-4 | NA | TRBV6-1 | TGTGCCAGCAGTGAACAGGCCAAAAACATTCAGTACTTC | CASSEQAKNIQYF
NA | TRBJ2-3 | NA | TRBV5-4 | TGTGCCAGCAGCTTGTTGTCCCGGGAGCGCCCTCCGAAGGATACGCAGTATTTT | CASSLLSRERPPKDTQYF